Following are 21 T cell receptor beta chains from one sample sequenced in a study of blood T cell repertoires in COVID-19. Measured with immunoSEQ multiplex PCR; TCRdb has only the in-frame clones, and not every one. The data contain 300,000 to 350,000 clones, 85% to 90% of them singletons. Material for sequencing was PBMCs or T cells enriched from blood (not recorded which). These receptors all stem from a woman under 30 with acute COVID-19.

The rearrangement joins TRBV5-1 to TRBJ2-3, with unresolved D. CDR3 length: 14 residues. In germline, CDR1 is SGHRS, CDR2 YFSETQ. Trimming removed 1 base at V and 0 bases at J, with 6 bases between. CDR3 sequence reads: CASSLMRSTDTQYF. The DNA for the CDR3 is TGCGCCAGCAGCTTGATGCGGAGCACAGATACGCAGTATTTT.

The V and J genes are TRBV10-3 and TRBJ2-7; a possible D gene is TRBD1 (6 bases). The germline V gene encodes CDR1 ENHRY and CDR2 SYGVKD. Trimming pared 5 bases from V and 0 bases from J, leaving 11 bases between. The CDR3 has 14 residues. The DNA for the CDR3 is TGTGCCATCAGTAGACAGGAGAGCTCCTACGAGCAGTACTTC. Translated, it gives CAISRQESSYEQYF.

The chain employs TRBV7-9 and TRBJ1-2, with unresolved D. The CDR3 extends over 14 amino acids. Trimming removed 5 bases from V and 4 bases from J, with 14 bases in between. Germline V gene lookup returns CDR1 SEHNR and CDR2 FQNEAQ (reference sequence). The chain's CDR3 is CASSPGNGGYGYTF. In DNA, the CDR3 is TGTGCCAGCAGCCCAGGAAACGGAGGCTATGGCTACACCTTC. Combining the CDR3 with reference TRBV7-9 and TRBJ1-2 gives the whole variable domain DTGVSQNPRHKITKRGQNVTFRCDPISEHNRLYWYRQTLGQGPEFLTYFQNEAQLEKSRLLSDRFSAERPKGSFSTLEIQRTEQGDSAMYLCASSPGNGGYGYTFGSGTRLTVV.

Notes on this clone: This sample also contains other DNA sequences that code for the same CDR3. The CDR3 bases are TGTGCCAGCAGTCCTAGCGGGACAGATACGCAGTATTTT. This translates into CASSPSGTDTQYF. V gene TRBV12-3 or TRBV12-4 combines with J gene TRBJ2-3; 8 positions agree with TRBD2. CDR3 size: 13 residues. V shed 5 bases, J shed 3 bases, and the junction held 1 base outside the gene matches.

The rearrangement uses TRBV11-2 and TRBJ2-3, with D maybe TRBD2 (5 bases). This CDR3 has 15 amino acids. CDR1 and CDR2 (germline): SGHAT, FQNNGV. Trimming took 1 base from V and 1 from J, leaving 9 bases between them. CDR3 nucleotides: TGTGCCAGCAGCTTAGGGTTTAGCGGCACAGATACGCAGTATTTT. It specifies CASSLGFSGTDTQYF.

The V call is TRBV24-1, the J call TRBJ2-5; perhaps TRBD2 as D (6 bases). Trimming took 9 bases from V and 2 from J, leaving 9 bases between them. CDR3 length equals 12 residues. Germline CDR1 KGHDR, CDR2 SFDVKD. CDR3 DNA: TGTGCCACCGCGGGAAAGCAAGAGACCCAGTACTTC. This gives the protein CATAGKQETQYF.

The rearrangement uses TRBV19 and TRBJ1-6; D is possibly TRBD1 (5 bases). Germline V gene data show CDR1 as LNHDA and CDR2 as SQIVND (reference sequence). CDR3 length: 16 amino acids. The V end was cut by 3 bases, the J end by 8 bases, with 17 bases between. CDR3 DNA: TGTGCCAGTAGTATGTTCGGGACTTCTGAAGATTCACCCCTCCACTTT. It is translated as CASSMFGTSEDSPLHF. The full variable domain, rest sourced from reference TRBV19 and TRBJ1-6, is DGGITQSPKYLFRKEGQNVTLSCEQNLNHDAMYWYRQDPGQGLRLIYYSQIVNDFQKGDIAEGYSVSREKKESFPLTVTSAQKNPTAFYLCASSMFGTSEDSPLHFGNGTRLTVT.

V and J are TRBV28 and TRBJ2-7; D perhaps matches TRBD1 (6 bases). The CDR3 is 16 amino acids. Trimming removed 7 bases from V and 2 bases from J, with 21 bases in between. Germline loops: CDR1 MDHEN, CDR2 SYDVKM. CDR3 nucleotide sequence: TGTGCCAGCAACCCCAACAAGGGCTGGGGGCCCTACGAGCAGTACTTC. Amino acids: CASNPNKGWGPYEQYF.

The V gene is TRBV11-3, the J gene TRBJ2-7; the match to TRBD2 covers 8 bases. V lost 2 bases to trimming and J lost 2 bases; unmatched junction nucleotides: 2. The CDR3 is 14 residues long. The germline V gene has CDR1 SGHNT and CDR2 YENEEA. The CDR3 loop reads CASSLTGGPYEQYF. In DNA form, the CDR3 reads TGTGCCAGCAGCTTAACGGGAGGGCCCTACGAGCAGTACTTC.

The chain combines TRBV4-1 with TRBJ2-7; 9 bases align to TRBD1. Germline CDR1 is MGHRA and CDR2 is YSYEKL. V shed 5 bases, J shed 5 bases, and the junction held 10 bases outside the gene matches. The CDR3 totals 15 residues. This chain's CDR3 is CASSFRDRESHEQYF. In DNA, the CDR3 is TGCGCCAGCAGCTTCCGGGACAGGGAAAGCCACGAGCAGTACTTC.

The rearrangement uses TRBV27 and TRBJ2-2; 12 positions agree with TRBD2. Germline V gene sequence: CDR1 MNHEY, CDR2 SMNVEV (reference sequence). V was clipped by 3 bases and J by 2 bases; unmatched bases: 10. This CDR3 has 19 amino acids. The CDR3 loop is CASSFIHASGRANTGELFF. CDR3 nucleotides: TGTGCCAGCAGTTTCATACACGCTAGCGGGAGGGCTAACACCGGGGAGCTGTTTTTT.

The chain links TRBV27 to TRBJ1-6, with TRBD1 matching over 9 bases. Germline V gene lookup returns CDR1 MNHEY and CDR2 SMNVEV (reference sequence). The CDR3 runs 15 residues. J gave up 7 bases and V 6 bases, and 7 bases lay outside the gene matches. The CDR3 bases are TGTGCCAGCAGCAGGACAGGGGTAGGGAATTCACCCCTCCACTTT. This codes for CASSRTGVGNSPLHF.

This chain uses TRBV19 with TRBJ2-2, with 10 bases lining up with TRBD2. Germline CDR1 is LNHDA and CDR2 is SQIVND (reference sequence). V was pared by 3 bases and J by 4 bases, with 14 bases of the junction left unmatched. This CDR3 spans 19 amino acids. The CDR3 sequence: CASSILPNLAGALTGELFF. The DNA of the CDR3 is TGTGCCAGTAGTATCCTACCTAATCTAGCGGGAGCCCTCACCGGGGAGCTGTTTTTT. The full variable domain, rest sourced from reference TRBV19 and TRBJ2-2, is DGGITQSPKYLFRKEGQNVTLSCEQNLNHDAMYWYRQDPGQGLRLIYYSQIVNDFQKGDIAEGYSVSREKKESFPLTVTSAQKNPTAFYLCASSILPNLAGALTGELFFGEGSRLTVL.

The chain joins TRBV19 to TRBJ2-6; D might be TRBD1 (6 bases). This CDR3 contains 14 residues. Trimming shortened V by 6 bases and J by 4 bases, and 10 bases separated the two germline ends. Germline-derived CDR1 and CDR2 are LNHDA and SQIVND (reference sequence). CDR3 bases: TGTGCCAGTAGCGCAGGGGCAGGGGCCAACGTCCTGACTTTC. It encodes CASSAGAGANVLTF.

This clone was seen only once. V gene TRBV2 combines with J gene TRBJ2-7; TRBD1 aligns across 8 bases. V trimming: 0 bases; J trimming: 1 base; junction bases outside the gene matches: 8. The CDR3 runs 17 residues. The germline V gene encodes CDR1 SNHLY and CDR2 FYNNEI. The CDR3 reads CASSEAPGQGASYEQYF. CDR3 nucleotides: TGTGCCAGCAGTGAAGCGCCGGGGCAGGGGGCTTCCTACGAGCAGTACTTC.

CDR3 sequence (DNA): TGTGCCAGCAGCTTGGACAGGGCGAATCAGCCCCAGCATTTT. Translation gives CASSLDRANQPQHF. The chain uses TRBV7-9 and TRBJ1-5; the match to TRBD1 covers 8 bases. Trimming removed 3 bases from V and 4 bases from J; junction bases left unmatched: 2. CDR1 and CDR2 from the germline V gene are SEHNR and FQNEAQ (reference sequence). The CDR3 is 14 amino acids.

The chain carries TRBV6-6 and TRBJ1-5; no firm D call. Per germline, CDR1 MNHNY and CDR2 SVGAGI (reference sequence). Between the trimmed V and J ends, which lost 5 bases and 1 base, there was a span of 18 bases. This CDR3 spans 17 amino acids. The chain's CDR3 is CASSPGEGRKSNQPQHF. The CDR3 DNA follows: TGTGCCAGCAGTCCAGGAGAGGGCAGGAAAAGCAATCAGCCCCAGCATTTT.

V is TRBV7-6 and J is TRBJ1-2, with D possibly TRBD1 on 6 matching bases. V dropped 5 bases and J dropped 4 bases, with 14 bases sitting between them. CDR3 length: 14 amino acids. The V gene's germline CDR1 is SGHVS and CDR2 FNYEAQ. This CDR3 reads CASSPPGGAYGYTF. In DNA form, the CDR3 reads TGTGCCAGCAGCCCCCCGGGGGGCGCCTATGGCTACACCTTC.

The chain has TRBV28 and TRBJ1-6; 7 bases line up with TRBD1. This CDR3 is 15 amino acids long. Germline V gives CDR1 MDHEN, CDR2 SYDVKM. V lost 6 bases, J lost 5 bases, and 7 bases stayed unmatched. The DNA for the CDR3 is TGTGCCAGCAGCACTCCCGACAGGGATAATTCACCCCTCCACTTT. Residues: CASSTPDRDNSPLHF.

The CDR3 bases are TGTGCCAGCAGCCAACGGAAGACAGGGACTAGCACAGATACGCAGTATTTT. Translation gives CASSQRKTGTSTDTQYF. The chain uses TRBV14 and TRBJ2-3; D is possibly TRBD1 (7 bases). The V end lost 2 bases, the J end lost 0 bases, and 15 bases lay between the germline ends. CDR3 length: 17 amino acids. The germline CDR1 and CDR2 sequences are SGHDN and FVKESK.

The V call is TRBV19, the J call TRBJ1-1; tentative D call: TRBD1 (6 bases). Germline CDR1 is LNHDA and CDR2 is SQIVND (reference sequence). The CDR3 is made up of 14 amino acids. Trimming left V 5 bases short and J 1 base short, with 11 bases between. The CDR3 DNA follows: TGTGCCAGTAGTCCTGGACAGCGGAACACTGAAGCTTTCTTT. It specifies CASSPGQRNTEAFF.